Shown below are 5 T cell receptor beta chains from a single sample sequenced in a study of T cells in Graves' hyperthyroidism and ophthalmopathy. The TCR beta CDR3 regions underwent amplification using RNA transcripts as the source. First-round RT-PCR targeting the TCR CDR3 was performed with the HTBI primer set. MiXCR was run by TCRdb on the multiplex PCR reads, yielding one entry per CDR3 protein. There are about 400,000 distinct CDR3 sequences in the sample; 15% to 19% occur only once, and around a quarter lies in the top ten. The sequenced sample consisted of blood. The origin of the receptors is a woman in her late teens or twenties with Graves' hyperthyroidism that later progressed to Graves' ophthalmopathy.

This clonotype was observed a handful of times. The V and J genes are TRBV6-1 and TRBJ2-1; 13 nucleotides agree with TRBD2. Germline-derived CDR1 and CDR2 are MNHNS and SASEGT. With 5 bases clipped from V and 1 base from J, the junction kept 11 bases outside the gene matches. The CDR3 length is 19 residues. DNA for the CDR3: TGTGCCAGCAGTAAACCCGGGACTAGCGGGAACAGGTCCTACAATGAGCAGTTCTTC. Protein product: CASSKPGTSGNRSYNEQFF.

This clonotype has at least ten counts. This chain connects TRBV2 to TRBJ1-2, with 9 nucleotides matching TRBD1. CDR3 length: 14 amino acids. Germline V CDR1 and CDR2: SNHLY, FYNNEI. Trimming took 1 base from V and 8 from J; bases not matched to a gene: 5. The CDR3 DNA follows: TGTGCCAGCAGTGAAGAGGGACAGGGAAGCGGCTACACCTTC. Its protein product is CASSEEGQGSGYTF.

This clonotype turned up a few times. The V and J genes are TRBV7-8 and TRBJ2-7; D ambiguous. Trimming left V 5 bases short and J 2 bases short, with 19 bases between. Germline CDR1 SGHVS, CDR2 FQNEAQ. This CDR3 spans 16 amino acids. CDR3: CASSPRVAELTYEQYF. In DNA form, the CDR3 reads TGTGCCAGCAGCCCCCGCGTGGCTGAACTTACCTACGAGCAGTACTTC.

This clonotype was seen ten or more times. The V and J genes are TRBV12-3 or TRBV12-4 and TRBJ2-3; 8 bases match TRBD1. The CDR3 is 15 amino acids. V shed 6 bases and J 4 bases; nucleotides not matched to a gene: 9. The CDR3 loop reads CASRATTGGPDTQYF. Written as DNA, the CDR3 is TGTGCCAGCAGAGCAACCACAGGGGGTCCAGATACGCAGTATTTT.

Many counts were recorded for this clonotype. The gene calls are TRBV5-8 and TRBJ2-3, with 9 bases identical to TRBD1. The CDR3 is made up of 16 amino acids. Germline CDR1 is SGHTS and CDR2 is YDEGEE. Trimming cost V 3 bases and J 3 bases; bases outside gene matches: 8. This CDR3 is CASSYPGTGLTDTQYF. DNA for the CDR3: TGTGCCAGCAGCTATCCCGGGACAGGGCTGACAGATACGCAGTATTTT.